The T cell receptor (beta chain) described here comes from a study of CD8 T cells in Susac syndrome. When the RNA was reverse transcribed, random hexamers were used with an input of roughly 0.45 to 1 ug. A single record per CDR3 protein comes from TCRdb applying MiXCR to the immunoSEQ multiplex PCR reads. The table records over 150,000 distinct CDR3 sequences, roughly 96% of them present only once. CDR3 size: 16 residues. Per the germline V gene, CDR1 is SEHNR and CDR2 is FQNEAQ (reference sequence). The V segment lost 3 bases and the J segment 0 bases; nucleotides outside the gene matches: 5. J is TRBJ1-2 and V is TRBV7-9; 9 bases line up with TRBD1. The TCR sequence derives from a human donor with multiple sclerosis. Material: CD4+ T cells from PBMCs. For the CDR3, the DNA is TGTGCCAGCAGCTTCCCCGGGACAGGGCCTAACTATGGCTACACCTTC. Protein sequence: CASSFPGTGPNYGYTF.